This T cell receptor (beta chain) derives from a study of Graves' ophthalmopathy and Graves' hyperthyroidism (dated by TCRdb to the late 2010s). About the investigation overall: Peripheral blood samples were taken at the time of initial diagnosis, before any treatment was given. TCR beta repertoire signatures were used to distinguish Graves' ophthalmopathy from Graves' hyperthyroidism and to predict progression to ophthalmopathy. In five or six hyperthyroidism patients, T-cell repertoires of thyroid tissue and blood were compared. In total, 135 blood samples were TCR-sequenced: some 40 ophthalmopathy, around 75 hyperthyroidism and roughly 17 hyperthyroidism-to-ophthalmopathy patients. To explore V-J signatures distinguishing ophthalmopathy from hyperthyroidism, a discovery set of 100 patients (43 ophthalmopathy, around 55 stable hyperthyroidism) was enrolled. The approximately 100 discovery patients were divided at random into training and test sets in a 7:3 ratio. Once sampling was done, hyperthyroidism patients were given methimazole at a starting dose of 30 mg daily, while ophthalmopathy patients were given high-dose intravenous methylprednisolone. The independent validation cohort included 18 to 20 hyperthyroidism patients plus 17 patients who later progressed from hyperthyroidism to ophthalmopathy.

Hyperthyroidism was defined as stable when no progression to ophthalmopathy occurred within 18 months of follow-up. The hyperthyroidism patients were 18 to 65 years old and newly diagnosed, with a disease duration of less than 2 months. Patients with other autoimmune diseases, uncontrolled infections, pregnancy or lactation were excluded from the study. Clinical symptoms, serum thyroxine, TRAb, thyroid ultrasound and orbital computed tomography formed the basis of the diagnosis. Using Ficoll-Paque density gradient centrifugation, PBMCs were isolated from about 10 ml of fresh peripheral blood. Total RNA was extracted with Trizol reagent and quality-checked on an Agilent 2100 Bioanalyzer. TCR beta CDR3 regions were amplified from RNA transcripts for repertoire sequencing. A first-round RT-PCR used HTBI primers with the Qiagen OneStep RT-PCR kit, followed by a second-round multiplex PCR, size selection and purification. Sequencing of the libraries was carried out on an Illumina HiSeq2000 in paired-end mode with 100 bp reads. In the source study's methods: Reads were processed with SOAPnuke, discarding reads with adapters, uncalled bases, mean Phred below 15, or no exact constant-primer or identifier match. High-quality paired reads were merged with COPE v1.2.5. Unique nucleotide sequences were defined as clonotypes and aligned to IMGT TRB V, D and J references using MiTCR v1.1. Analysis was restricted to V-J combinations with a frequency above 0.0001, which covered 99.2% of repertoires. For each V-J combination, a TCR clonal expansion and chaos score was defined as F50 clonal expansion divided by the chaos observed in the TCRdist matrix. Features were reduced by Welch's t-statistics and random forest to approximately 12 V-J combinations, which fed a naive Bayes classifier. The Morisita-Horn index was used to measure how similar the thyroid and blood repertoires were. Using fastp trimming at Q25 and MiXCR clonotype assembly, TCRdb reanalyzed the public sequencing data and kept in-frame beta chains. Here each entry gathers all rows of one CDR3 protein and keeps the most common genes and DNA. TCRdb's processing, not the authors' own work, is the source of the V and J calls. The sample profile shows hundreds of thousands of distinct CDR3 sequences; approximately 15% of them were found once. The ten largest clones take up roughly 7% of the sample.

The CDR3 spans 13 residues, from the cysteine through the phenylalanine. Only the CDR3 DNA is retained, 39 bases long and in frame from the first base. CDR1 and CDR2 are read off the germline V gene as SQVTM and ANQGSEA. The V and J ends are trimmed by 1 base and 0 bases, leaving 7 bases between them. Study-level results and caveats: Most expanded thyroid clonotypes with frequency above 0.001 were also detected in blood, suggesting blood repertoires may reflect the thyroid immune response. No statistical method was used to predetermine the sample size, and group allocation was not hidden from the investigators. Ophthalmopathy was separated from stable hyperthyroidism by the 13-signature model with about 88% sensitivity and around 81% specificity in cross-validation and with 80%/75% in the test set. In validation, the model predicted ophthalmopathy progression with 70.59% sensitivity and 72.22% specificity; 12 predicted patients were CT-confirmed with GO in a median of approximately 6.5 months.

This clonotype appeared many times. Its antigen is currently not known. No base qualities exist here, and no much larger clone lies one base off it. The sequencing input was peripheral blood. The rearrangement combines TRBV29-1 with TRBJ2-7; the D gene is perhaps TRBD2, on 5 matching bases. The TCR comes from a woman between 18 and 30 years old with stable Graves' hyperthyroidism. Donor details come from another sample of the same person, matched by shared clones. The CDR3 in this case is CSVEVGSSYEQYF. The sequenced DNA: TGCAGCGTTGAAGTAGGGAGCTCCTACGAGCAGTACTTC.